These 21 T cell receptor beta chains were sequenced from one sample in a study of early T cells in non-severe SARS-CoV-2 infection. A single record per CDR3 protein comes from TCRdb applying MiXCR to the 5' RACE reads. Here the sample spans some 71,000 distinct CDR3 sequences, 10% being singletons. The sequencing used whole blood, collected at baseline. These TCRs come from an adult who was a healthcare worker with PCR-confirmed SARS-CoV-2 infection or an uninfected control (not recorded which).

This clonotype was observed at least ten times. CDR3 nucleotide sequence: TGCAGTGCTGCCGGGACTTTTCTTCGCACAGATACGCAGTATTTT. Protein: CSAAGTFLRTDTQYF. The chain is built from TRBV20-1 and TRBJ2-3, with a tentative D call TRBD2 (6 bases). The CDR3 covers 15 residues. In germline, CDR1 is DFQATT, CDR2 SNEGSKA (reference sequence). Trimming took 5 bases from V and 1 from J, leaving 16 bases between them.

This clonotype was counted at least ten times. This chain links TRBV7-2 with TRBJ1-2; tentatively, D is TRBD1 (6 bases). The CDR3 totals 13 residues. Germline V gene sequence: CDR1 SGHTA, CDR2 FQGNSA. Trimming stripped 5 bases from V and 8 bases from J, with 15 bases between. CDR3 region: CASSVGATGGYTF. CDR3 sequence (DNA): TGTGCCAGCAGCGTAGGCGCCACAGGGGGCTACACCTTC.

This clonotype was observed at least ten times. The chain recombines TRBV20-1 with TRBJ2-7; D remains unclear. This CDR3 has 11 residues. The V gene lost 3 bases and the J gene lost 7 bases, with 10 bases spanning the gap. Germline CDR1 reads DFQATT; CDR2 reads SNEGSKA (reference sequence). CDR3 region: CSASWGWEQYF. In DNA, the CDR3 is TGCAGTGCTAGTTGGGGATGGGAGCAGTACTTC.

Many counts were recorded for this clonotype. This chain connects TRBV12-3 or TRBV12-4 to TRBJ1-1; TRBD1 aligns across 9 bases. Trimming at V came to 2 bases and at J to 1 base, leaving 5 bases not matched to a gene. The CDR3 length is 16 residues. The CDR3 spells CASSLHLGQGNTEAFF. The CDR3, as DNA: TGTGCCAGCAGTTTACATTTGGGACAGGGGAACACTGAAGCTTTCTTT.

In its sample, this clonotype was seen many times. The chain carries TRBV6-6 and TRBJ2-2; 12 positions match TRBD2. Trimming at V came to 4 bases and at J to 5 bases, leaving 11 bases not matched to a gene. The CDR3 runs to 18 residues. The V gene's germline CDR1 is MNHNY and CDR2 SVGAGI (reference sequence). The CDR3 DNA is TGTGCCAGCAGTTCTCGCAGGCTAGCGGGAGGGTATACCGGGGAGCTGTTTTTT. It yields the protein CASSSRRLAGGYTGELFF.

This clonotype was detected only a few times. One junction end disagrees with the germline gene, perhaps due to a read error. The rearrangement links TRBV6-2 or TRBV6-3 to TRBJ2-1; 15 bases are shared with TRBD2. The CDR3 runs 16 residues. Germline loops: CDR1 MNHEY, CDR2 SVGEGT. CDR3 DNA sequence: TGTGCCAGCAGCTACTTCGTGGGGACTAGCGGGAGGGAGCAGTTCTTC. Its protein is CASSYFVGTSGREQFF.

As to this clonotype: Sequence at one end of the junction differs from germline and may be a read error. The rearrangement joins TRBV20-1 to TRBJ1-1; 7 bases agree with TRBD1. Germline loops: CDR1 DFQATT, CDR2 SNEGSKA (reference sequence). The CDR3 spans 12 residues. In DNA, the CDR3 is TGCAGTGTTAGAAGACAGGGAAATGAAGCTTTCTTT. Its protein product is CSVRRQGNEAFF.

This clonotype was seen at least ten times. The chain has TRBV28 and TRBJ1-2, with TRBD1 matching 8 bases. Per germline, CDR1 MDHEN and CDR2 SYDVKM. This CDR3 comprises 15 residues. V was pared by 6 bases and J by 3 bases, with 9 bases of the junction left unmatched. The CDR3 reads CASSPDRVDHYGYTF. The CDR3 DNA is TGTGCCAGCAGCCCGGACAGGGTGGATCACTATGGCTACACCTTC.

This clonotype was detected ten times or more. This sequence joins TRBV25-1 and TRBJ1-5; 9 bases line up with TRBD1. The CDR3 has 16 residues. CDR1 is MGHDK and CDR2 is SYGVNS in the germline V gene. V was clipped by 4 bases and J by 7 bases; unmatched bases: 11. The CDR3 bases are TGTGCCAGCAGTGCAACCGAACAGGGGGCCAACCAGCCCCAGCATTTT. The encoded protein is CASSATEQGANQPQHF.

Of note for this clonotype: The conserved final phenylalanine or tryptophan is absent from the CDR3, which likely points to a read error. The chain combines TRBV5-1 with TRBJ2-7; D may be TRBD2 (5 bases). The length of the CDR3 is 14 residues. The germline gives CDR1 SGHRS, CDR2 YFSETQ. The V and J ends lost 6 bases and 7 bases respectively, with 20 bases between them. For the CDR3, the DNA is TGCGCCAGCAAACCGGAGGCCGCGCCGGGGGAGCAGTACTCC. It specifies CASKPEAAPGEQYS.

The rearrangement links TRBV27 to TRBJ1-2, with 9 nucleotides matching TRBD1. The CDR3 is 16 amino acids. Germline assignment: CDR1 MNHEY and CDR2 SMNVEV (reference sequence). V lost 6 bases, J lost 7 bases, and 15 bases stayed unmatched. The CDR3 loop reads CASSSRGQGEASGYTF. The CDR3 DNA reads as TGTGCCAGCAGCTCCCGGGGACAGGGCGAAGCTTCTGGCTACACCTTC.

Details on this clonotype: Just one base apart from a much larger clone, this may be a read error. This chain uses TRBV28 with TRBJ2-7, with unresolved D. V was pared by 2 bases and J by 2 bases, with 16 bases between. Germline V gene data show CDR1 as MDHEN and CDR2 as SYDVKM. The CDR3 runs 16 residues. The CDR3 DNA sequence: TGTGCCAGCAGTTTAGGCCTCTCCCACGGCACCTACGAGCAGTACTTC. This translates into CASSLGLSHGTYEQYF.

The table lists this clonotype with a few counts. The gene calls are TRBV7-9 and TRBJ1-3, with no clear D. The ends were cut back, 3 bases at V and 0 bases at J, with 6 bases in the middle. This CDR3 region has 14 residues. Germline lookup yields CDR1 SEHNR and CDR2 FQNEAQ (reference sequence). The CDR3 DNA is TGTGCCAGCAGCTTGTGGGACTCTGGAAACACCATATATTTT. Amino acid sequence: CASSLWDSGNTIYF. Based on the CDR3 plus reference TRBV7-9 and TRBJ1-3, the full variable domain is DTGVSQNPRHKITKRGQNVTFRCDPISEHNRLYWYRQTLGQGPEFLTYFQNEAQLEKSRLLSDRFSAERPKGSFSTLEIQRTEQGDSAMYLCASSLWDSGNTIYFGEGSWLTVV.

The V and J genes are TRBV25-1 and TRBJ1-1; no reliable D call. Trimming took 5 bases from V and 4 from J, leaving 8 bases between them. This CDR3 region has 12 residues. Germline CDR1 reads MGHDK; CDR2 reads SYGVNS. This chain's CDR3 is CASSRASTEAFF. The CDR3 coding sequence is TGTGCCAGCAGTAGGGCTAGCACTGAAGCTTTCTTT.

Ten or more counts support this clonotype. The chain has TRBV5-1 and TRBJ2-5, with 9 bases identical to TRBD2. CDR3 length: 13 amino acids. Trimming cost V 1 base and J 9 bases; bases outside gene matches: 4. Per germline, CDR1 SGHRS and CDR2 YFSETQ. The CDR3 DNA is TGCGCCAGCAGCTTGAAGGCTAGCGGGGCCCAGTACTTC. Protein: CASSLKASGAQYF.

The J gene is TRBJ2-3, the V gene TRBV12-3 or TRBV12-4; 13 bases align to TRBD2. Trimming took 5 bases from V and 2 from J; bases not matched to a gene: 4. The CDR3 is 16 amino acids. CDR3 bases: TGTGCCAGCAGTCGAACTAGCGGGAGGGTCACAGATACGCAGTATTTT. It codes for CASSRTSGRVTDTQYF.

This clonotype was observed a handful of times. As DNA, the CDR3 is TGTGCCAGCACGCTAGCGGGGACCTACAATGAGCAGTTCTTC. It yields the protein CASTLAGTYNEQFF. This sequence joins TRBV6-5 and TRBJ2-1; 9 nucleotides match TRBD2. This CDR3 spans 14 amino acids. J was trimmed by 2 bases and V by 7 bases; bases with no gene match: 3. CDR1 MNHEY and CDR2 SVGAGI come from the germline V gene.

The chain couples TRBV18 to TRBJ1-1; D not certain. Per germline, CDR1 KGHSH and CDR2 LQKENI. The length of the CDR3 is 14 residues. Between the trimmed V and J ends, which lost 2 bases and 0 bases, there was a span of 7 bases. The chain's CDR3 is CASSPGHMNTEAFF. In DNA, the CDR3 is TGTGCCAGCTCACCAGGGCACATGAACACTGAAGCTTTCTTT.

V gene TRBV2 combines with J gene TRBJ2-7; perhaps D is TRBD1 or TRBD2 (6 bases each). The CDR3 is made up of 16 amino acids. V lost 1 base and J 4 bases, leaving 17 bases between the germline ends. The V gene's germline CDR1 is SNHLY and CDR2 FYNNEI. The CDR3 DNA reads as TGTGCCAGCAGTGAAGGGACAGTTTTGGGACTTTACGAGCAGTACTTC. Protein: CASSEGTVLGLYEQYF.

On this clonotype: A read error may produce the germline difference seen at one junction end. This chain uses TRBV9 with TRBJ1-4; 9 bases are shared with TRBD1. Germline CDR1 SGDLS, CDR2 YYNGEE. CDR3 size: 14 residues. This CDR3 reads CASSLGQGSEKLLF. In nucleotides, the CDR3 is TGTGCCAGCAGCTTGGGACAGGGAAGCGAAAAACTGTTGTTT. Variable domain in full (rest from reference TRBV9 and TRBJ1-4): DSGVTQTPKHLITATGQRVTLRCSPRSGDLSVYWYQQSLDQGLQFLIQYYNGEERAKGNILERFSAQQFPDLHSELNLSSLELGDSALYFCASSLGQGSEKLLFGSGTQLSVL.

At least ten counts were recorded for this clonotype. J is TRBJ1-1 and V is TRBV20-1, with 9 positions matching TRBD1. This CDR3 has 14 amino acids. The V segment lost 0 bases and the J segment 11 bases; nucleotides outside the gene matches: 10. The germline V gene encodes CDR1 DFQATT and CDR2 SNEGSKA (reference sequence). CDR3 amino acids: CSARDLQGAVGAFF. CDR3 nucleotides: TGCAGTGCTAGAGATTTACAGGGGGCGGTCGGGGCTTTCTTT.